These T cell receptor beta chains were read from a single sample in a study of sequential checkpoint blockade in melanoma. Repertoires were generated with immunoSEQ multiplex PCR, while TCRdb's copy carries only in-frame clones and drops some. Among about 15,000 clones, roughly 70% were seen once, and the ten largest hold roughly 11%. The starting material was CD8+ T cells sorted from blood (inferred from file names), obtained from a patient given nivolumab and ipilimumab in sequence. The receptors stem from a human donor with melanoma. The CDR3 runs from the conserved cysteine through the conserved F or W. The D gene is left open where the match is weak. The listing skips clone size in some rows; elsewhere it reads once, few, many or a size class.

d_gene: TRBD2
j_gene: TRBJ2-1
v_gene: TRBV15
abundance: -
CDR3nt: TGTGCCACCAGCAGAGATTTCACTAGCGGGGGTTTTTACAATGAGCAGTTCTTC
CDR3aa: CATSRDFTSGGFYNEQFF

d_gene: TRBD1
j_gene: TRBJ2-7
v_gene: TRBV29-1
abundance: -
CDR3nt: TGCAGCGTTGAAGGGGACAGGGAAGGGTCCTACGAGCAGTACTTC
CDR3aa: CSVEGDREGSYEQYF

d_gene: TRBD1
j_gene: TRBJ2-7
v_gene: TRBV29-1
abundance: once
CDR3nt: TGCAGCGTTGAGACAGGGGCCGATTACGAGCAGTACTTC
CDR3aa: CSVETGADYEQYF

d_gene: TRBD1
j_gene: TRBJ1-2
v_gene: TRBV6-5
abundance: -
CDR3nt: TGTGCCAGCAGTACCGGACAGGGGTTCGCGAAAGGCTACACCTTC
CDR3aa: CASSTGQGFAKGYTF

d_gene: TRBD2
j_gene: TRBJ2-5
v_gene: TRBV27
abundance: once
CDR3nt: TGTGCCAGCAGCCTAGTGCGGGGGTTGGAGACCCAGTACTTC
CDR3aa: CASSLVRGLETQYF

d_gene: TRBD2
j_gene: TRBJ2-3
v_gene: TRBV7-7
abundance: -
CDR3nt: TGTGCCAGCAGCGCAGGACTAGCTGCTAGCACAGATACGCAGTATTTT
CDR3aa: CASSAGLAASTDTQYF

d_gene: -
j_gene: TRBJ2-1
v_gene: TRBV7-6
abundance: -
CDR3nt: TGTGCCAGCAGCTTAGCGCGGCCTCTCAAAAAGGACAATGAGCAGTTCTTC
CDR3aa: CASSLARPLKKDNEQFF

d_gene: TRBD1
j_gene: TRBJ1-1
v_gene: TRBV10-3
abundance: -
CDR3nt: TGTGCCACCGAGACAGGGGTTGGGAACACTGAAGCTTTCTTT
CDR3aa: CATETGVGNTEAFF

d_gene: -
j_gene: TRBJ2-3
v_gene: TRBV5-6
abundance: -
CDR3nt: TGTGCCAGCAGTGAGGGCCCAGATACGCAGTATTTT
CDR3aa: CASSEGPDTQYF

d_gene: -
j_gene: TRBJ2-7
v_gene: TRBV4-1
abundance: few
CDR3nt: TGCGCCAGCAGCCAAGATCTAGGGGCGAGGGAGCAGTACTTC
CDR3aa: CASSQDLGAREQYF

d_gene: -
j_gene: TRBJ1-6
v_gene: TRBV30
abundance: once
CDR3nt: TGTGCCTGGGGCTCAAAATCACCCCTCCACTTT
CDR3aa: CAWGSKSPLHF

d_gene: TRBD1
j_gene: TRBJ1-5
v_gene: TRBV6-1
abundance: -
CDR3nt: TGTGCCAGCGACAGGGAATCCCTCAATCAGCCCCAGCATTTT
CDR3aa: CASDRESLNQPQHF

d_gene: -
j_gene: TRBJ2-1
v_gene: TRBV14
abundance: medium-sized
CDR3nt: TGTGCCAGCAGCCAAGTTCACAGCAATGAGCAGTTCTTC
CDR3aa: CASSQVHSNEQFF

d_gene: -
j_gene: TRBJ2-2
v_gene: TRBV18
abundance: -
CDR3nt: TGTGCCAGCTCACCACAGCGCCAGCCCGGGGAGCTGTTTTTT
CDR3aa: CASSPQRQPGELFF

d_gene: TRBD1
j_gene: TRBJ1-1
v_gene: TRBV7-6
abundance: -
CDR3nt: TGTGCCAGCAGCGAGGACAGGGGGCTTAACACTGAAGCTTTCTTT
CDR3aa: CASSEDRGLNTEAFF

d_gene: -
j_gene: TRBJ2-1
v_gene: TRBV18
abundance: -
CDR3nt: TGTGCCAGCTCACAGTCCCCCACGGCCTACAATGAGCAGTTCTTC
CDR3aa: CASSQSPTAYNEQFF

d_gene: TRBD2
j_gene: TRBJ2-7
v_gene: TRBV29-1
abundance: -
CDR3nt: TGCAGCGTTGATGGGGGACTAGCGGAACCCTACGAGCAGTACTTC
CDR3aa: CSVDGGLAEPYEQYF

d_gene: TRBD1
j_gene: TRBJ2-7
v_gene: TRBV6-1
abundance: -
CDR3nt: TGTGCCAGCAGTGATTCCGGGACAGGGCTGTACTTCATATCCTACGAGCAGTACTTC
CDR3aa: CASSDSGTGLYFISYEQYF

d_gene: TRBD1
j_gene: TRBJ1-2
v_gene: TRBV5-1
abundance: -
CDR3nt: TGCGCCAGCAGCCCCGGGACAGGTGATGGCTACACCTTC
CDR3aa: CASSPGTGDGYTF

d_gene: TRBD1
j_gene: TRBJ1-1
v_gene: TRBV6-6
abundance: -
CDR3nt: TGTGCCAGCAGCCGGACAGGGGTGGGCACTGAAGCTTTCTTT
CDR3aa: CASSRTGVGTEAFF

d_gene: -
j_gene: TRBJ1-1
v_gene: TRBV2
abundance: -
CDR3nt: TGTGCCAGCAGTGGCTATGAAGCTTTCTTT
CDR3aa: CASSGYEAFF

d_gene: -
j_gene: TRBJ1-6
v_gene: TRBV4-3
abundance: -
CDR3nt: TGCGCCAGCAGCCAAGATTTCAGGGGCGATTCACCCCTCCACTTT
CDR3aa: CASSQDFRGDSPLHF

d_gene: TRBD2
j_gene: TRBJ2-5
v_gene: TRBV4-1
abundance: -
CDR3nt: TGCGCCAGCAGCCCGGGACTAGCGGGAGGGTGGCAAGAGACCCAGTACTTC
CDR3aa: CASSPGLAGGWQETQYF

d_gene: TRBD2
j_gene: TRBJ2-3
v_gene: TRBV7-2
abundance: -
CDR3nt: TGTGCCAGCAGCAACGGACTAGCGGGGAGGGACACGCAGTATTTT
CDR3aa: CASSNGLAGRDTQYF

d_gene: -
j_gene: TRBJ2-7
v_gene: TRBV27
abundance: medium-sized
CDR3nt: TGTGCCAGCAGTTTCACAGGGCCAGGGCAGTACTTC
CDR3aa: CASSFTGPGQYF

d_gene: TRBD1
j_gene: TRBJ1-5
v_gene: TRBV9
abundance: -
CDR3nt: TGTGCCAGCAGCGTGGACAGGGTAGGCCAGCCCCAGCATTTT
CDR3aa: CASSVDRVGQPQHF

d_gene: -
j_gene: TRBJ1-1
v_gene: TRBV6-1
abundance: -
CDR3nt: TGTGCCGGCAGTGAGCTGGGAGTGAACACTGAAGCTTTCTTT
CDR3aa: CAGSELGVNTEAFF

d_gene: TRBD2
j_gene: TRBJ2-5
v_gene: TRBV2
abundance: -
CDR3nt: TGTGCCAGCAGTGAAGTGGGGCTAGCGGGGGGTAGCCGGGCAGAGACCCAGTACTTC
CDR3aa: CASSEVGLAGGSRAETQYF

d_gene: TRBD1
j_gene: TRBJ1-2
v_gene: TRBV7-9
abundance: -
CDR3nt: TGTGCCAGCAGCTTCTCCGGGACAGGGAAATATGGCTACACCTTC
CDR3aa: CASSFSGTGKYGYTF

d_gene: -
j_gene: TRBJ2-1
v_gene: TRBV29-1
abundance: -
CDR3nt: TGCAGCGTTGAAGAAGGGGGGAGGGCCGTAAATGAGCAGTTCTTC
CDR3aa: CSVEEGGRAVNEQFF